This T cell receptor (beta chain) was observed in a study of blood T cell repertoires in COVID-19 (TCRdb year 2020). About the study as a whole: Collaborator samples came from the United States, Italy and Spain and covered acute and convalescent phases of COVID-19. The material from the prospective study consisted of cDNA or gDNA derived from T cells, B-cell-depleted T cells, or PBMCs. Subjects who had been exposed to COVID-19, were actively infected with it, or had recovered from it provided the deeply sampled blood TCRbeta repertoires that made up the dataset. The repertoires were made available in a free public database intended to serve as a resource for research on the immune response to SARS-CoV-2. The samples were drawn from two sources: the first 160 participants of the ongoing ImmuneRACE study, and fewer than 1,500 subjects contributed by 6 global collaborators. A de-identified subject ID, COVID-19 status, age in years and sex were almost always included in the sample metadata. Where available, HLA class I and class II types were taken from metadata supplied by the sample provider and were not determined by assay-based typing.

About this clone itself: No antigen is known for it. No per-base quality is available; no much larger clone lies one base away.

One collaborating source in Seattle enrolled patients during active infection and followed them longitudinally through the course of disease. The collaborating institutions used their own protocols to collect whole blood in K2EDTA tubes. For TCRbeta analysis, collaborator samples were shipped as frozen whole blood, as isolated PBMCs, or as DNA extracted from either sample type. The immunoSEQ Assay, a bias-controlled multiplex PCR, was used to amplify TCRbeta CDR3 regions from genomic DNA. Processing in the source paper ran as follows. The number of nucleated cells in each sample was estimated by amplification of reference gene primers within the assay. To quantify the absolute abundance of each unique TCRbeta CDR3 rearrangement, sequence reads were collapsed and filtered. For each sample, productive Simpson clonality was calculated as the square root of Simpson's diversity index over productive rearrangements. TCRdb retrieved this table from immuneACCESS and kept in-frame rearrangements only. Not all clones are present; in checked studies, unresolved V genes account for under half, and no reason is known for the remainder. V, J and clone size reflect that table, while D and trimming were determined from the DNA. Here the sample has 170,000 or so clones; 80% to 85% occur a single time. Roughly 7.2% of the sample is taken by the ten largest.

The study at large found these results: Clinical and demographic metadata were provided uncurated, with the amount varying by source and participant.

The CDR3, cysteine through phenylalanine, is 16 amino acids long. Only the CDR3 part of the read is kept: 48 bases, read in frame from the first base. CDR1 SGHAT and CDR2 FQNNGV are derived from the germline V gene. Trimming leaves V shorter by 5 bases and J shorter by 4 bases, with the junction holding 11 bases beyond the gene matches. The chain is encoded by TRBV11-2 joined to TRBJ1-5; TRBD1 fits 7 bases in the junction. The receptor was derived from a woman aged 40 to 50 with COVID-19, enrolled during active disease. The sequenced sample was peripheral blood. The CDR3 has the sequence CASSRIAGQRNQPQHF. In nucleotide form, the sequence is TGTGCCAGCAGCCGGATAGCGGGACAGAGAAATCAGCCCCAGCATTTT.